This is a list of T cell receptor beta chains from one sample in a study of human T cells and chemical hapten exposure. In TCRdb, the RACE reads were re-called with MiXCR into one record per CDR3 protein. The sample yields some 120,000 distinct CDR3 sequences, about 12% seen once. Specimen: whole blood, collected in connection with sensitization to the hapten diphenylcyclopropenone (DPC). The receptors come from a woman between 50 and 59 years old with alopecia areata. Some clones in this sample may be carry-over from other donors' samples. CDR3s include the opening cysteine and the closing phenylalanine or tryptophan. A D gene is named only where the DNA matches it firmly. Rows give clone size only sometimes, using once, few, many, or a class for an expanded clone.

>15|.|TRBJ1-2|TRBV9|many
TGTGCCAGCAGTTGGGCCAGGCCCGGTGGCTATGGCTACACCTTC
CASSWARPGGYGYTF
>13|.|TRBJ2-7|TRBV28|few
TGTGCCAGCAGTCTCGAGGGGGGCTACGAGCAGTACTTC
CASSLEGGYEQYF
>11|.|TRBJ2-3|TRBV28|many
TGTGCCAGCAGCTTAAGAGATACGCAGTATTTT
CASSLRDTQYF
>14|.|TRBJ1-6|TRBV5-1|.
TGCGCCAGCAGCTTTCGGCGTGCACTTTCACCCCTCCACTTT
CASSFRRALSPLHF
>11|.|TRBJ1-1|TRBV28|.
TGTGCCAGCTCGTCGGGCCCTGAAGCTTTCTTT
CASSSGPEAFF
>16|TRBD2|TRBJ2-1|TRBV7-8|.
TGTGCCAGCAGCTTAATCCCTAGCGGGGCCTACAATGAGCAGTTCTTC
CASSLIPSGAYNEQFF
>13|.|TRBJ2-7|TRBV4-3|.
TGCGCCAGCAGCCAAAGCCCGGACCGGGAGCAGTACTTC
CASSQSPDREQYF
>14|TRBD1|TRBJ1-2|TRBV28|many
TGTGCCAGCAGTGGCCAGACAGGGGGCTATGGCTACACCTTC
CASSGQTGGYGYTF
>19|TRBD1|TRBJ1-5|TRBV2|many
TGTGCCACCTCCCTATCGAACCCCAGAAGGACAGGGCGTAATCAGCCCCAGCATTTT
CATSLSNPRRTGRNQPQHF
>12|.|TRBJ1-2|TRBV20-1|.
TGCAGTGCAACAGGGAGTTGGTATGGCTACACCTTC
CSATGSWYGYTF
>14|.|TRBJ2-3|TRBV7-2|many
TGTGCCAGCAGCTTAGTGGGCAGCACAGATACGCAGTATTTT
CASSLVGSTDTQYF
>16|.|TRBJ1-2|TRBV6-2/TRBV6-3|many
TGTGCCAGCAAAATCTCGACAGGCCGCGATTGGGGTGGCTACACCTTC
CASKISTGRDWGGYTF
>19|.|TRBJ1-4|TRBV7-2|few
TGTGCCAGCAGCTTATTGCCGGCGGGGATAGGACAAAGAAGTGAAAAACTGTTTTTT
CASSLLPAGIGQRSEKLFF
>11|.|TRBJ1-1|TRBV20-1|many
TGCAGTGGAGGGATAAACACTGAAGCTTTCTTT
CSGGINTEAFF
>15|.|TRBJ2-7|TRBV7-2|.
TGTGCCAGCAGCTTTGGGGGCGGGACCGAGCAAAAGCAGTACTTC
CASSFGGGTEQKQYF
>13|.|TRBJ1-1|TRBV5-1|many
TGCGCCAGCAGCCGGATGGAGGGCACTGAAGCTTTCTTT
CASSRMEGTEAFF
>14|.|TRBJ1-2|TRBV2|many
TGTGCCAGCAGTGGAAGGGGAACTGCCTATGGCTACACCTTC
CASSGRGTAYGYTF
>15|TRBD2|TRBJ2-1|TRBV3-1|.
TGTGCCAGCAGCCAAAACTTAGCGGGGGGCATTCCGCAGTTCTTC
CASSQNLAGGIPQFF
>16|.|TRBJ1-5|TRBV21-1|.
TGTGCCAGCAGCAAAGCGGGTATGTGGGTAAATCAGCCCCAGCATTTT
CASSKAGMWVNQPQHF
>12|.|TRBJ1-5|TRBV28|.
TGTGCCAGCAGTTTCCCCCATCAGCCCCAGCATTTT
CASSFPHQPQHF
>13|TRBD1|TRBJ1-1|TRBV28|.
TGTGCCACCACGACAGGGAGCGGCACTGAAGCTTTCTTT
CATTTGSGTEAFF
>12|.|TRBJ2-7|TRBV18|many
TGTGCCAGCTCGCCCAACAGGGACGAGCAGTACTTC
CASSPNRDEQYF
>14|.|TRBJ2-2|TRBV12-3/TRBV12-4|.
TGTGCCAGCATCCTTGGCTGGGGAGGCGGGGAGCTGTTTTTT
CASILGWGGGELFF
>13|.|TRBJ1-5|TRBV7-2|few
TGTGCCAGCAGCCTCAGAATCAGGTCGCCCCAGCATTTT
CASSLRIRSPQHF
>15|TRBD1|TRBJ2-1|TRBV10-1|.
TGCGCCAGCAGTGATCTAGGGACAGGCTACAATGAGCAGTTCTTC
CASSDLGTGYNEQFF
>19|TRBD1|TRBJ1-5|TRBV2|.
TGTGCCAGCAGTGAAGCGGGACAGGGAAGATTCGGTAGCAATCAGCCCCAGCATTTT
CASSEAGQGRFGSNQPQHF
>12|.|TRBJ2-7|TRBV11-2|many
TGTGCCAGCAGCTTAAACTCCTACGAGCAGTACTTC
CASSLNSYEQYF
>17|TRBD1|TRBJ2-6|TRBV13|few
TGTGCCAGCAGCTCAGACAGGGCCAGCTCTGGGGCCAACGTCCTGACTTTC
CASSSDRASSGANVLTF
>15|.|TRBJ1-5|TRBV15|many
TGTGCCACTAGGGATCAGGGTTGGCGCAATCAGCCCCAGCATTTT
CATRDQGWRNQPQHF
>18|TRBD1|TRBJ1-6|TRBV7-9|many
TGTGCCAGCAGCTTAGCGGCAGGGGGCGGCTCCTATAATTCACCCCTCCACTTT
CASSLAAGGGSYNSPLHF
>17|TRBD2|TRBJ2-6|TRBV12-3/TRBV12-4|many
TGTGCCAGCAGCTCTAGCGGGAGGTTAGCCGGGGCCAACGTCCTGACTTTC
CASSSSGRLAGANVLTF
>19|.|TRBJ2-1|TRBV19|many
TGTGCCAGTAGTATAGAAATTTGGGCCGCGGGGAGCGGATACAATGAGCAGTTCTTC
CASSIEIWAAGSGYNEQFF
>13|.|TRBJ1-3|TRBV18|.
TGTGCCAGCTCACCAGGGGACGGAAACACCATATATTTT
CASSPGDGNTIYF
>12|.|TRBJ2-3|TRBV4-2|.
TGTGCCAGCAGCAAGGACACAGATACGCAGTATTTT
CASSKDTDTQYF
>15|.|TRBJ2-3|TRBV18|.
TGTGCCAGCTCACCACGGGCCAGGGACACAGATACGCAGTATTTT
CASSPRARDTDTQYF
>14|.|TRBJ1-1|TRBV29-1|.
TGCAGCGTACGTCGCGGGGGCCAGAACACTGAAGCTTTCTTT
CSVRRGGQNTEAFF
>17|.|TRBJ2-2|TRBV4-3|few
TGCGCCAGCAGCCAAGATATCTCAGTCGCGAACACCGGGGAGCTGTTTTTT
CASSQDISVANTGELFF
>13|.|TRBJ1-4|TRBV12-3/TRBV12-4|many
TGTGCCAGCAGTCTACAGGGTAGTGAAAAACTGTTTTTT
CASSLQGSEKLFF
>19|TRBD1|TRBJ1-5|TRBV6-2/TRBV6-3|many
TGTGCCAGCAGGCATACGGGGACAGGGGGCCCGAGGAGCAATCAGCCCCAGCATTTT
CASRHTGTGGPRSNQPQHF
>13|.|TRBJ2-7|TRBV29-1|few
TGCAGCGTACGGGGGCGGGAAGTCTACGAGCAGTACTTC
CSVRGREVYEQYF
>12|.|TRBJ2-7|TRBV6-6|.
TGTGCCAGCGCTCTCAGGGAACACGAGCAGTACTTC
CASALREHEQYF
>15|.|TRBJ1-2|TRBV7-9|many
TGTGCCAGCAGCGGTCCCTTCAAGGCCGCGTCTGGCTACACCTTC
CASSGPFKAASGYTF
>11|.|TRBJ1-2|TRBV29-1|.
TGCAGCACTACAGGGCCCTATGGCTACACCTTC
CSTTGPYGYTF
>14|.|TRBJ1-4|TRBV4-3|few
TGCGCCAGCAGCCAAGGGGCACTACAGGAAAAACTGTTTTTT
CASSQGALQEKLFF
>12|.|TRBJ1-2|TRBV29-1|.
TGCAGCGTTGAAGGGGAAAACTATGGCTACACCTTC
CSVEGENYGYTF
>11|.|TRBJ1-1|TRBV29-1|many
TGCAGCGTTGGTCGGGGCACTGAAGCTTTCTTT
CSVGRGTEAFF
>10|.|TRBJ1-2|TRBV20-1|.
TGCAGTGCTATTCAGGGGCCGACTGCCTTC
CSAIQGPTAF
>15|TRBD1|TRBJ2-5|TRBV12-3/TRBV12-4|.
TGTGCCAGCAGCGCGGGTCAGGACAGGCAAGAGACCCAGTACTTC
CASSAGQDRQETQYF
>14|.|TRBJ1-1|TRBV6-5|.
TGTGCCAGCAGCTTGGGCAGGGCGAACACTGAAGCTTTCTTT
CASSLGRANTEAFF
>14|.|TRBJ2-3|TRBV7-2|few
TGTGCCAGCACCCTCCAATCTTACACAGATACGCAGTATTTT
CASTLQSYTDTQYF
>16|TRBD1|TRBJ1-5|TRBV20-1|few
TGCAGTGCTAGAGATCAGGCAGGGGGCAACAATCAGCCCCAGCATTTT
CSARDQAGGNNQPQHF
>14|.|TRBJ2-3|TRBV5-1|many
TGCGCCAGCACGATGGGGGTATCGGGGAATACGCAGTATTTT
CASTMGVSGNTQYF
>16|.|TRBJ2-2|TRBV6-6|many
TGTGCCAGCAGTTACTCGATGGGGGGCGACACCGGGGAGCTGTTTTTT
CASSYSMGGDTGELFF
>14|TRBD2|TRBJ2-7|TRBV18|few
TGTGCCAGCTCACCGGCTAGCGGGAGTGACGAGCAGTACTTC
CASSPASGSDEQYF
>16|.|TRBJ2-7|TRBV28|few
TGTGCCAGCAGTTCCTCCGGGGCAGGGGGGCCCTACGAGCAGTACTTC
CASSSSGAGGPYEQYF
>15|.|TRBJ2-3|TRBV12-3/TRBV12-4|many
TGTGCCAGCAGTCCCTGGGGGGAGGGCACAGATACGCAGTATTTT
CASSPWGEGTDTQYF
>13|.|TRBJ2-5|TRBV6-6|many
TGTGCCAGCAGGGCGGGACGGCAAGAGACCCAGTACTTC
CASRAGRQETQYF